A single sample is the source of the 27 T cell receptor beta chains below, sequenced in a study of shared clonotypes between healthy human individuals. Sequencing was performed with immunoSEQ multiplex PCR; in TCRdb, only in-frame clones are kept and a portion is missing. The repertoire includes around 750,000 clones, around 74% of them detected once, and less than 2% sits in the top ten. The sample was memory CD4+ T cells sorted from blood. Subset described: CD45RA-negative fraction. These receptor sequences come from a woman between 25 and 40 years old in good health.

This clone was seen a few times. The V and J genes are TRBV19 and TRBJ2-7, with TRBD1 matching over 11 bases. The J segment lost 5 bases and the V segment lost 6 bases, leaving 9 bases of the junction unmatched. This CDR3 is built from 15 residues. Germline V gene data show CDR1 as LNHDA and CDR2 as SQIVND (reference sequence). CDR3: CASRSGQGANHEQYF. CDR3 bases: TGTGCCAGTAGAAGCGGACAGGGGGCGAACCACGAGCAGTACTTC.

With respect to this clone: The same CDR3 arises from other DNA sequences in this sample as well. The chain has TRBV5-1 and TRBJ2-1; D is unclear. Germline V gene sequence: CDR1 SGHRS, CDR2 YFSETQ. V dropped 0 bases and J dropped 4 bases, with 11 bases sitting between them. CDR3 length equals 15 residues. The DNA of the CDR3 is TGCGCCAGCAGCTTGGACACTTACTCTTACAATGAGCAGTTCTTC. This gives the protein CASSLDTYSYNEQFF.

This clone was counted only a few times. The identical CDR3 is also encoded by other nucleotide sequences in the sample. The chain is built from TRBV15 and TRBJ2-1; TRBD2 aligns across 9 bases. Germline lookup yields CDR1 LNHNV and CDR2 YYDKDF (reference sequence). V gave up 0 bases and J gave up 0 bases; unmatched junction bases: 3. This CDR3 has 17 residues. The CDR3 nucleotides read TGTGCCACCAGCAGAGATCTAGCGGGAAGCTCCTACAATGAGCAGTTCTTC. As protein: CATSRDLAGSSYNEQFF. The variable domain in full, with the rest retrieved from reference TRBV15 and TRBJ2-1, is DAMVIQNPRYQVTQFGKPVTLSCSQTLNHNVMYWYQQKSSQAPKLLFHYYDKDFNNEADTPDNFQSRRPNTSFCFLDIRSPGLGDTAMYLCATSRDLAGSSYNEQFFGPGTRLTVL.

In DNA, the CDR3 is TGTGCCAGCACCCTAGCGGGAGGCCTAGGGAATGAGCAGTTCTTC. It translates to CASTLAGGLGNEQFF. J is TRBJ2-1 and V is TRBV25-1, with TRBD2 identical over 11 bases. Germline trimming cut 7 bases from V and 7 bases from J; bases unmatched to any gene: 9. This CDR3 is 15 amino acids long. CDR1 is MGHDK and CDR2 is SYGVNS in the germline V gene. The variable domain in full, with the rest retrieved from reference TRBV25-1 and TRBJ2-1, is EADIYQTPRYLVIGTGKKITLECSQTMGHDKMYWYQQDPGMELHLIHYSYGVNSTEKGDLSSESTVSRIRTEHFPLTLESARPSHTSQYLCASTLAGGLGNEQFFGPGTRLTVL.

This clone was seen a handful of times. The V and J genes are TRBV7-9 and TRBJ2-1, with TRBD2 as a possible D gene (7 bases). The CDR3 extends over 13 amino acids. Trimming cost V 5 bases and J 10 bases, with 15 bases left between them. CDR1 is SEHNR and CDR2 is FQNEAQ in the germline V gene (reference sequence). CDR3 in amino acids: CASSPWGGGEQFF. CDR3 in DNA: TGTGCCAGCAGCCCTTGGGGGGGCGGGGAGCAGTTCTTC.

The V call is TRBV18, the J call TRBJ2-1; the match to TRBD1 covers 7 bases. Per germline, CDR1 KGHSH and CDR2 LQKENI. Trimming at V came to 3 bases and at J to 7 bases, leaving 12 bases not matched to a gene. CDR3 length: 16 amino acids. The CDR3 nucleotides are TGTGCCAGCTCACCCCGAGGACAGGCCGGAAAAAATGAGCAGTTCTTC. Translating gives CASSPRGQAGKNEQFF.

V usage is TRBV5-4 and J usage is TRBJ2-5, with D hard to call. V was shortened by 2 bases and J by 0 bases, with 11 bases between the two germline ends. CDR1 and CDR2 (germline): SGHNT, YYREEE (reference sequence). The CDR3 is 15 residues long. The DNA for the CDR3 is TGTGCCAGCAGCTTAAAGTGGGCAGACCAAGAGACCCAGTACTTC. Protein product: CASSLKWADQETQYF. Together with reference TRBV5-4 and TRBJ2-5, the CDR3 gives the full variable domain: ETGVTQSPTHLIKTRGQQVTLRCSSQSGHNTVSWYQQALGQGPQFIFQYYREEENGRGNFPPRFSGLQFPNYSSELNVNALELDDSALYLCASSLKWADQETQYFGPGTRLLVL.

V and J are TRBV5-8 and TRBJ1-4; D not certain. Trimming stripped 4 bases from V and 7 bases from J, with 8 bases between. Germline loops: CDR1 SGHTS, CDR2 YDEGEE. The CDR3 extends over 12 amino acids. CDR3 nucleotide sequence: TGTGCCAGCAGCCTTGGGTCTGAAAAACTGTTTTTT. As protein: CASSLGSEKLFF.

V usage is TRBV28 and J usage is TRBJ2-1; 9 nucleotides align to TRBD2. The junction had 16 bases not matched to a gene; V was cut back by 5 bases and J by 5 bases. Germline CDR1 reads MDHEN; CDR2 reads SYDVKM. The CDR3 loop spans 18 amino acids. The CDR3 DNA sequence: TGTGCCAGCAGTCTGGGTCCTAGCGGGAATCTTCAGGACAATGAGCAGTTCTTC. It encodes CASSLGPSGNLQDNEQFF.

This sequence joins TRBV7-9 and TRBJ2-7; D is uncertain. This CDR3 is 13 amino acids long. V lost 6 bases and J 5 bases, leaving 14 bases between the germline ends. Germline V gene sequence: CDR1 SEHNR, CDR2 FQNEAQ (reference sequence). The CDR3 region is CASRVGYGHEQYF. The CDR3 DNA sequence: TGTGCCAGCAGGGTGGGATATGGTCACGAGCAGTACTTC.

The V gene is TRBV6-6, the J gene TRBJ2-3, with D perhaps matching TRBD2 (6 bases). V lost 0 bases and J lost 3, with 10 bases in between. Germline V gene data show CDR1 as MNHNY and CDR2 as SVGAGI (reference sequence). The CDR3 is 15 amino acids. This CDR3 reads CASSYSGGETDTQYF. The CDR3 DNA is TGTGCCAGCAGTTACTCCGGGGGTGAGACAGATACGCAGTATTTT.

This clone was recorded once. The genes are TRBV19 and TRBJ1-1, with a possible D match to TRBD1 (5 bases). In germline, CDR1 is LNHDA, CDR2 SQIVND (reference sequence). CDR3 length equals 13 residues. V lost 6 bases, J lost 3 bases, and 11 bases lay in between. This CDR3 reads CASRDLQDTEAFF. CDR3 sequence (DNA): TGTGCCAGTAGGGACCTACAGGACACTGAAGCTTTCTTT.

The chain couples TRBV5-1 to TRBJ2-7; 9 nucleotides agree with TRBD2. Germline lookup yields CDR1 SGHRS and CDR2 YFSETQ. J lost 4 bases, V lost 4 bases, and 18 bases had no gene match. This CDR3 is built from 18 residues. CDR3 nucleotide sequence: TGCGCCAGCAGCCTGGAGACTAGCGGACCCGCGAACCAATACGAGCAGTACTTC. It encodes CASSLETSGPANQYEQYF.

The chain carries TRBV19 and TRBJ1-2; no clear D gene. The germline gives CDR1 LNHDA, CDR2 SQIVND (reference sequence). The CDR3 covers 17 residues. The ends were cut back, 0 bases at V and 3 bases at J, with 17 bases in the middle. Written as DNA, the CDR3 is TGTGCCAGTAGTATAGACGTCAACGTTGTGGTGGACTATGGCTACACCTTC. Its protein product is CASSIDVNVVVDYGYTF. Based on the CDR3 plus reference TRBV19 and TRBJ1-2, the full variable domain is DGGITQSPKYLFRKEGQNVTLSCEQNLNHDAMYWYRQDPGQGLRLIYYSQIVNDFQKGDIAEGYSVSREKKESFPLTVTSAQKNPTAFYLCASSIDVNVVVDYGYTFGSGTRLTVV.

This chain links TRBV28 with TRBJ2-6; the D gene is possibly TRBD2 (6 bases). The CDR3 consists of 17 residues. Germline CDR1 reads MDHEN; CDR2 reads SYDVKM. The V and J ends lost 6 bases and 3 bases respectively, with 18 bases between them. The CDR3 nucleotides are TGTGCCAGCAGGTTAAGTCCAGGGCGGGGTGGGGCCAACGTCCTGACTTTC. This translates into CASRLSPGRGGANVLTF.

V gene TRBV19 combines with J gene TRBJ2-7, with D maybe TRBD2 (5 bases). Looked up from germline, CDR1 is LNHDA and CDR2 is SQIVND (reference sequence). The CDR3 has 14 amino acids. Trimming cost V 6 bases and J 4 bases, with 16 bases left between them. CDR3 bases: TGTGCCAGTAGCAGCGGAACCCCTCCATACGAGCAGTACTTC. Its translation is CASSSGTPPYEQYF.

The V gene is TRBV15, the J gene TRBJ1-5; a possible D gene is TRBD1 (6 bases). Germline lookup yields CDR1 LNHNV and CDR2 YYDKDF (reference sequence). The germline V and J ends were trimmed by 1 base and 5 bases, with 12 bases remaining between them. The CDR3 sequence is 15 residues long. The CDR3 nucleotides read TGTGCCACCAGCAGAGGGGGCAGGGGTGATCAGCCCCAGCATTTT. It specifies CATSRGGRGDQPQHF.

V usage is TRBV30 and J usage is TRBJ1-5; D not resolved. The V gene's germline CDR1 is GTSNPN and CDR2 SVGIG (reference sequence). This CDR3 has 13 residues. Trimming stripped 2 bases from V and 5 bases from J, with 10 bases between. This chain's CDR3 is CAWSPDVYQPQHF. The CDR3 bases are TGTGCCTGGAGTCCGGACGTTTATCAGCCCCAGCATTTT.

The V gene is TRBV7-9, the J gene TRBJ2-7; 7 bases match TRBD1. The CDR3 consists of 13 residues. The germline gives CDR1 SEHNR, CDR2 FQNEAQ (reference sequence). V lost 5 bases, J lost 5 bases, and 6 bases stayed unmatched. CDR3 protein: CASSTSDRDEQYF. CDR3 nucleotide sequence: TGTGCCAGCAGCACCTCTGACAGGGACGAGCAGTACTTC.

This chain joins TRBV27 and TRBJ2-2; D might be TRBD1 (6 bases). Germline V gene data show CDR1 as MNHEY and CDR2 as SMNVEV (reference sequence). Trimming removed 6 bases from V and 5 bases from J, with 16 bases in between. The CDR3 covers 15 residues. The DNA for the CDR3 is TGTGCCAGCAGGGGAACAGGGAGATCGACCGGGGAGCTGTTTTTT. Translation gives CASRGTGRSTGELFF.

CDR3: CATGGNTEAFF. CDR3 sequence (DNA): TGTGCCACGGGGGGGAACACTGAAGCTTTCTTT. The chain uses TRBV11-2 and TRBJ1-1, with TRBD1 as a possible D gene (5 bases). This CDR3 has 11 amino acids. V was pared by 10 bases and J by 1 base, with 7 bases between. Germline loops: CDR1 SGHAT, CDR2 FQNNGV.

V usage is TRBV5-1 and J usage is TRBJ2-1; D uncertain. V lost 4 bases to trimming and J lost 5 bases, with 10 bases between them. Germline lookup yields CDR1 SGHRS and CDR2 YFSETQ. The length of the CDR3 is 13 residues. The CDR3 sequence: CASSHGANNEQFF. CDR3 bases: TGCGCCAGCAGCCACGGAGCCAACAATGAGCAGTTCTTC.

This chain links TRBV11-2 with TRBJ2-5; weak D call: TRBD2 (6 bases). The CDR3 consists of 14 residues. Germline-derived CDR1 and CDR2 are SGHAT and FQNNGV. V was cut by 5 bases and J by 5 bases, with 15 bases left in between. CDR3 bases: TGTGCCAGCAGCGTGACTAGGTTCAGCGAGACCCAGTACTTC. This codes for CASSVTRFSETQYF.

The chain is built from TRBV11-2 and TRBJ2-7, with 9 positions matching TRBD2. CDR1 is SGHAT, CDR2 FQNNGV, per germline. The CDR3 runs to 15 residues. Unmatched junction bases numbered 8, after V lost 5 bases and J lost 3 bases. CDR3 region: CASSAHSGSSYEQYF. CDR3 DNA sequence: TGTGCCAGCAGCGCACATAGCGGGAGCAGCTACGAGCAGTACTTC.

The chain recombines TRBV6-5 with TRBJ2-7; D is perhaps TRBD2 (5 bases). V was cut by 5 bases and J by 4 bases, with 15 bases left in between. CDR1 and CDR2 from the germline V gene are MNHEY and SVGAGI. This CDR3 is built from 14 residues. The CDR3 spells CASSPDYLGYEQYF. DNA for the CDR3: TGTGCCAGCAGTCCCGACTACCTGGGGTACGAGCAGTACTTC.

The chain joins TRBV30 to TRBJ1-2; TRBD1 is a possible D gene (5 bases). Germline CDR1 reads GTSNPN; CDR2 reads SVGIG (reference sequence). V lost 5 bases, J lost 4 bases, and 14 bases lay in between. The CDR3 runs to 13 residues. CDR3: CAWAKGMGYGYTF. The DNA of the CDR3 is TGTGCCTGGGCAAAGGGGATGGGCTATGGCTACACCTTC.

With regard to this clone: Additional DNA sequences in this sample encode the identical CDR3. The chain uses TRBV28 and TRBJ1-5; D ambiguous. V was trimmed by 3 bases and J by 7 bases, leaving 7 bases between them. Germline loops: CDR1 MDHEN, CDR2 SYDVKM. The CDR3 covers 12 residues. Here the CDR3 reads CASSFSGQPQHF. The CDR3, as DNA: TGTGCCAGCAGTTTTTCCGGGCAGCCCCAGCATTTT.